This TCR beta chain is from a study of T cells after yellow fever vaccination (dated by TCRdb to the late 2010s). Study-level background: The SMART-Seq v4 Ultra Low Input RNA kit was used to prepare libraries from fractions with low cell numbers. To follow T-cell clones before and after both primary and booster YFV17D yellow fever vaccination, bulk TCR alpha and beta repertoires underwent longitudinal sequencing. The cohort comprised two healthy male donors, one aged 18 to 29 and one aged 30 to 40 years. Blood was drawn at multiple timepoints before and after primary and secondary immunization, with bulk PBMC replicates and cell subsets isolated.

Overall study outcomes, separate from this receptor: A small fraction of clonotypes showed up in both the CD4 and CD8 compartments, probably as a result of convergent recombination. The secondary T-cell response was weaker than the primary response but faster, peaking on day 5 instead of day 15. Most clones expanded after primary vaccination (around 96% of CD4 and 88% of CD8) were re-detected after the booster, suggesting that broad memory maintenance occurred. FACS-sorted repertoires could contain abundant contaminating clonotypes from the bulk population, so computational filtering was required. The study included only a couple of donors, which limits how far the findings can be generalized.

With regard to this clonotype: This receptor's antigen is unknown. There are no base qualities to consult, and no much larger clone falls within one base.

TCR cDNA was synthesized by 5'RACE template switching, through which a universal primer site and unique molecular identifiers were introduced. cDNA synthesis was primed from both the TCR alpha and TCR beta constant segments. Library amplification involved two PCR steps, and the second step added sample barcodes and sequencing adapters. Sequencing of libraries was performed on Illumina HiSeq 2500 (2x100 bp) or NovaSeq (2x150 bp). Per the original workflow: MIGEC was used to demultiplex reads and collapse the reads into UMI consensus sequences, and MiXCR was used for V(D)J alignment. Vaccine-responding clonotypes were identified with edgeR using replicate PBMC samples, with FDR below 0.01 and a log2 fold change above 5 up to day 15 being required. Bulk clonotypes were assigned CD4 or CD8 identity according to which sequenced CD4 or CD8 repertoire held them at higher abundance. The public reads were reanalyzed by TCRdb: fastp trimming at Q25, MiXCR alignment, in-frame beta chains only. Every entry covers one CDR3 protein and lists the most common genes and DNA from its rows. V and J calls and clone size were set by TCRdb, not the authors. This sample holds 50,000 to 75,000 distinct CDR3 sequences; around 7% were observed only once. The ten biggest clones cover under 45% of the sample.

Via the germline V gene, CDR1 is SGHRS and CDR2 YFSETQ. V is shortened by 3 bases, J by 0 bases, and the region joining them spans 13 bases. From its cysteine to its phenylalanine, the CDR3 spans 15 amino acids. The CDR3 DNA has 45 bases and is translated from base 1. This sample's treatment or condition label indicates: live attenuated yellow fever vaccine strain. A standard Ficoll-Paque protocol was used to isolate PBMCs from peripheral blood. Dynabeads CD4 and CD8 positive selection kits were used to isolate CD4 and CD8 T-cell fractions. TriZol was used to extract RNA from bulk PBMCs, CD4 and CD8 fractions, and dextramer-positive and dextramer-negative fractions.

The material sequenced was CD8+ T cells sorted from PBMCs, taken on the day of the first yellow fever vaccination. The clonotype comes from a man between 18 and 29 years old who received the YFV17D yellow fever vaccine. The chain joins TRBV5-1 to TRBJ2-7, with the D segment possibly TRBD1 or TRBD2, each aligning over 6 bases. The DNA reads TGCGCCAGCAGCTGGATGCCGGGGGCCTCCTACGAGCAGTACTTC. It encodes CASSWMPGASYEQYF. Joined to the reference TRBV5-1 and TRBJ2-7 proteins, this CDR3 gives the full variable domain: KAGVTQTPRYLIKTRGQQVTLSCSPISGHRSVSWYQQTPGQGLQFLFEYFSETQRNKGNFPGRFSGRQFSNSRSEMNVSTLELGDSALYLCASSWMPGASYEQYFGPGTRLTVT.